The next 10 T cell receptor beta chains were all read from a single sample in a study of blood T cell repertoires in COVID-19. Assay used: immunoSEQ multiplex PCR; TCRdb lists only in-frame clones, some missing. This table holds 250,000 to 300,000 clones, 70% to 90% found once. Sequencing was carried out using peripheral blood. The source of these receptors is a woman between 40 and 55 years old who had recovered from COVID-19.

CDR3 sequence reads: CASSTPGPGGAEAFF. DNA of the CDR3: TGTGCCAGCAGCACCCCCGGCCCAGGGGGTGCTGAAGCTTTCTTT. The chain has TRBV7-8 and TRBJ1-1; TRBD1 matches at 7 bases. V lost 5 bases to trimming and J lost 6 bases; unmatched junction nucleotides: 12. The germline V gene has CDR1 SGHVS and CDR2 FQNEAQ. The CDR3 is 15 amino acids.

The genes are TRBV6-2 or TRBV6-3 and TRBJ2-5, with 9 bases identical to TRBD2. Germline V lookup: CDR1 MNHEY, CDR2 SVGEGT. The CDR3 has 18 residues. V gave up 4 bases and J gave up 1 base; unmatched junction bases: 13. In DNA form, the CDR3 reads TGTGCCAGCAGTTCCCGGGGAGGGACTAGCAGACCCCAAGAGACCCAGTACTTC. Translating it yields CASSSRGGTSRPQETQYF.

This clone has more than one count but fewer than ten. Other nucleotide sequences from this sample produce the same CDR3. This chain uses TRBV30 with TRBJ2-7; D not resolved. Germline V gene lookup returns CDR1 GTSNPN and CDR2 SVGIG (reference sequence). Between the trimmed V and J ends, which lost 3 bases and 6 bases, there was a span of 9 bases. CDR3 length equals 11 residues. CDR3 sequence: CAWSPLREQYF. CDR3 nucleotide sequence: TGTGCCTGGAGCCCCCTTCGCGAGCAGTACTTC.

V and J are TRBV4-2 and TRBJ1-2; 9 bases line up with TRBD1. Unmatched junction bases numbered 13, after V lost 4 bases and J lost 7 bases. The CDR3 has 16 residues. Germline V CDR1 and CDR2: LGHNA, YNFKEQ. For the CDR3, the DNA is TGTGCCAGCAGCCCACAGGGGGGACAGGGCCGGGTTGGCTACACCTTC. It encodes CASSPQGGQGRVGYTF.

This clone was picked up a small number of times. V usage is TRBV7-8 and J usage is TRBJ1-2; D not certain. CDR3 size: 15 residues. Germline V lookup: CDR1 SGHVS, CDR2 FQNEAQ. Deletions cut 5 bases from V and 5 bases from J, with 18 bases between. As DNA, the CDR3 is TGTGCCAGCAGCCCAAGCCCCGGGGTTGGGTATGGCTACACCTTC. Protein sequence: CASSPSPGVGYGYTF. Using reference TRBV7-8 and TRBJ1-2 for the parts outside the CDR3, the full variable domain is GAGVSQSPRYKVAKRGQDVALRCDPISGHVSLFWYQQALGQGPEFLTYFQNEAQLDKSGLPSDRFFAERPEGSVSTLKIQRTQQEDSAVYLCASSPSPGVGYGYTFGSGTRLTVV.

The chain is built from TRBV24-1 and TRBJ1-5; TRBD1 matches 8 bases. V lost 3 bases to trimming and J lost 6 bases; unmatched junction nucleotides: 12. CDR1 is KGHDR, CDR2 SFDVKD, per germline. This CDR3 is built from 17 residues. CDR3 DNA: TGTGCCACCAGTGATCCGGGGACAGGCGGGAGTTTTCAGCCCCAGCATTTT. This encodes CATSDPGTGGSFQPQHF.

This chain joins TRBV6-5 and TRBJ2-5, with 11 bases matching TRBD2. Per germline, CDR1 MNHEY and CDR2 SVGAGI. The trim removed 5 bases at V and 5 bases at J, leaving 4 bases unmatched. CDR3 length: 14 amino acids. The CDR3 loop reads CASSPRTSGETQYF. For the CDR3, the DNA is TGTGCCAGCAGTCCCCGGACTAGCGGGGAGACCCAGTACTTC.

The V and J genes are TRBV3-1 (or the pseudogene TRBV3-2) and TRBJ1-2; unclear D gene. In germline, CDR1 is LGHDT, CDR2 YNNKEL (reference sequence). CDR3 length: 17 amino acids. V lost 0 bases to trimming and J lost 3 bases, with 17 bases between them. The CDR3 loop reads CASSQDLWAPGYYGYTF. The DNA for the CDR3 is TGTGCCAGCAGCCAAGATCTCTGGGCCCCAGGCTACTATGGCTACACCTTC.

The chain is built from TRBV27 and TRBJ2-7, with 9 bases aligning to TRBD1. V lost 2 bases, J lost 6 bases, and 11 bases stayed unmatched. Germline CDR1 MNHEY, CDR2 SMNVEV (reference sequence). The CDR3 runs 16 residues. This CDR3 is CASSLVSGQGPGEQYF. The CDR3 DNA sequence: TGTGCCAGCAGTTTAGTATCCGGACAGGGGCCGGGCGAGCAGTACTTC.

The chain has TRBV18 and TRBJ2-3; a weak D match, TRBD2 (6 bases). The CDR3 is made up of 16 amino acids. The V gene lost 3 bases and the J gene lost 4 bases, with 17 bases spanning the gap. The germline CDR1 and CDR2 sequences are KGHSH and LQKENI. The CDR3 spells CASSPGAGRRADTQYF. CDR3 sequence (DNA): TGTGCCAGCTCACCGGGAGCGGGCCGGCGGGCAGATACGCAGTATTTT.